The TCR beta chain under discussion was sequenced for a study of T cells in Graves' hyperthyroidism and ophthalmopathy. Looked up from germline, CDR1 is LNHDA and CDR2 is SQIVND (reference sequence). With V trimmed by 5 bases and J by 3 bases, 8 bases remained unmatched. The CDR3 loop spans 15 amino acids. In patients aged 18 to 65, hyperthyroidism was newly diagnosed, with duration under 2 months. Patients having uncontrolled infection, another autoimmune disease, pregnancy or lactation were not included. Diagnostic decisions used clinical symptoms, serum thyroxine and TRAb, thyroid ultrasound and orbital computed tomography. Amplification yielded TCR beta CDR3 regions, with RNA transcripts as the source. The TCR CDR3 first-round RT-PCR relied on the HTBI primer set. One entry per CDR3 protein, called by TCRdb with MiXCR from the multiplex PCR reads. The sample includes under 350,000 distinct CDR3 sequences, over 15% of them seen just once.

The sequencing input was blood. The gene calls are TRBV19 and TRBJ2-7, with 9 bases aligning to TRBD1. This sequence originates from a woman between 45 and 65 years old with Graves' hyperthyroidism. For the CDR3, the DNA is TGTGCCAGTAGTCCTTCTGGGACAGGGTTCTACGAGCAGTACTTC. Amino acid sequence: CASSPSGTGFYEQYF.